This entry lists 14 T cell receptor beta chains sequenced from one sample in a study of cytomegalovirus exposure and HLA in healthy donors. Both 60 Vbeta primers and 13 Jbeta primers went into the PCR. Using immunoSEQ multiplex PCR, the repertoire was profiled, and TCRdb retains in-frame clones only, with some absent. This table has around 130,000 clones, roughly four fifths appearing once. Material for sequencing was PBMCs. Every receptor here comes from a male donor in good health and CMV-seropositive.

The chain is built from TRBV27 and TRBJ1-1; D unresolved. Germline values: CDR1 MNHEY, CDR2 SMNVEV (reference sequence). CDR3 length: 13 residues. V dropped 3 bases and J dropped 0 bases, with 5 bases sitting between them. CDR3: CASSFELNTEAFF. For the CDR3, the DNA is TGTGCCAGCAGTTTCGAGTTGAACACTGAAGCTTTCTTT.

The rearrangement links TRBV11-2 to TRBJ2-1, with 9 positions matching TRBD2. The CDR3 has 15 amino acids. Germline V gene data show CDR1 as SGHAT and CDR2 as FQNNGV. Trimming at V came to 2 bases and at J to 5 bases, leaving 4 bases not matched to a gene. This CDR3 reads CASSLMAGGHNEQFF. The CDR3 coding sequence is TGTGCCAGCAGCTTAATGGCGGGAGGGCACAATGAGCAGTTCTTC.

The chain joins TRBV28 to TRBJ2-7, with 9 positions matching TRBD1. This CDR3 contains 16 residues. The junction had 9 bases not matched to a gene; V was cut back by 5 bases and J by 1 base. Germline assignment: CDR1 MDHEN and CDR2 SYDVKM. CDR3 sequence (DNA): TGTGCCAGCAGTACTATGGGACAGGGAGGGTCCTACGAGCAGTACTTC. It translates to CASSTMGQGGSYEQYF.

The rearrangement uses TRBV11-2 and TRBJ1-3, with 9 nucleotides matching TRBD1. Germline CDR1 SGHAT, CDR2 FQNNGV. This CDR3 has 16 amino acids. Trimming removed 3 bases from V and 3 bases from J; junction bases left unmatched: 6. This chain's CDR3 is CASSLTDRGSGNTIYF. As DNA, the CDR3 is TGTGCCAGCAGCTTGACGGACAGGGGCAGTGGAAACACCATATATTTT.

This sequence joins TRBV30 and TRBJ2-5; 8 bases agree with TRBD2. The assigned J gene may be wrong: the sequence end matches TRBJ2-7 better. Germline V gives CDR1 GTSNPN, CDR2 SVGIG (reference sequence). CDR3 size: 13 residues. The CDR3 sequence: CAWNSGDSYEQYF. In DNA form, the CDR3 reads TGTGCCTGGAATAGCGGGGACTCCTACGAGCAGTACTTC.

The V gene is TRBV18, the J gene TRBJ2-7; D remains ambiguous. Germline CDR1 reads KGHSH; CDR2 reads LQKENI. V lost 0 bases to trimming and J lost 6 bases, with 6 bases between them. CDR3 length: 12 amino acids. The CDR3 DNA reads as TGTGCCAGCTCACCACCTCTAGGCGAGCAGTACTTC. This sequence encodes CASSPPLGEQYF.

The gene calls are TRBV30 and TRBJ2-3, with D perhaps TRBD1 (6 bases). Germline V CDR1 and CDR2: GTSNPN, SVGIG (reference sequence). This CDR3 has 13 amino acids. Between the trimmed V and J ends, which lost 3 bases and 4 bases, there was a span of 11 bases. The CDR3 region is CAWRQGPADTQYF. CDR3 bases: TGTGCCTGGAGGCAGGGGCCCGCAGATACGCAGTATTTT.

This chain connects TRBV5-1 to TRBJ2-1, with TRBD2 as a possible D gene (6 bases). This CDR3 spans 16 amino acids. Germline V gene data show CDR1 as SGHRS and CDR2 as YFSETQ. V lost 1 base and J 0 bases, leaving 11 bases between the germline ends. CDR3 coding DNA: TGCGCCAGCAGCTTGAATAGCGGTTACTCCTACAATGAGCAGTTCTTC. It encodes CASSLNSGYSYNEQFF.

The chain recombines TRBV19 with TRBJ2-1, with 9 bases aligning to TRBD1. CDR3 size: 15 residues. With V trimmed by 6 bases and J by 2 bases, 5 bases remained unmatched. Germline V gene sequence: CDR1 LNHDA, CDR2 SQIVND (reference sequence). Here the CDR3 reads CASRKGQGPYNEQFF. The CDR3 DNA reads TGTGCCAGTAGGAAGGGACAGGGTCCCTACAATGAGCAGTTCTTC.

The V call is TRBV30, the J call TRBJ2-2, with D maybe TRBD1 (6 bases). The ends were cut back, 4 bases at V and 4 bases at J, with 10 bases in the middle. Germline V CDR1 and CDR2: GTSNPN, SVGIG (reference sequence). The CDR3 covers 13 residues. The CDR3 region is CAWNPTGTGELFF. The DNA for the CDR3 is TGTGCCTGGAACCCGACAGGCACCGGGGAGCTGTTTTTT.

CDR3 sequence: CASGLMIAGGGITGELFF. DNA for the CDR3: TGTGCTAGTGGTTTGATGATAGCGGGAGGGGGTATCACCGGGGAGCTGTTTTTT. V usage is TRBV12-5 and J usage is TRBJ2-2, with 11 bases fitting TRBD2. In germline, CDR1 is LGHNT, CDR2 FRNRAP. The CDR3 spans 18 residues. V shed 2 bases, J shed 4 bases, and the junction held 9 bases outside the gene matches.

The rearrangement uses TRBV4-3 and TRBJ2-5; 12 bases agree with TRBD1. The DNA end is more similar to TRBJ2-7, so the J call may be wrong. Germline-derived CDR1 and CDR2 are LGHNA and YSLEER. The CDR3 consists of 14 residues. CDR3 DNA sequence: TGCGCCAGCAGCCCCGGGACAGGGGGCGGCGAGCAGTACTTC. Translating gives CASSPGTGGGEQYF.

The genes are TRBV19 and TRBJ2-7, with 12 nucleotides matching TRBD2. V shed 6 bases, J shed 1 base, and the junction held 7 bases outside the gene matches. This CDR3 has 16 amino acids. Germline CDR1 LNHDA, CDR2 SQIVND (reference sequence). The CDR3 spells CASSKTGTSGSYEQYF. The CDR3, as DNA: TGTGCCAGTAGCAAAACCGGGACTAGCGGGTCCTACGAGCAGTACTTC.

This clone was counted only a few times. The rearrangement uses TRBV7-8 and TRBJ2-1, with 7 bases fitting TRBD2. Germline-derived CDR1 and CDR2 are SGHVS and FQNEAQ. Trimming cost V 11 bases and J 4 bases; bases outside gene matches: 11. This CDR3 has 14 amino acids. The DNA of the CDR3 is TGTGCCGTACACGGCGGGAGCTCTTACAATGAGCAGTTCTTC. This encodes CAVHGGSSYNEQFF.